Below, 5 T cell receptor beta chains from the same sample are listed, as sequenced in a study of OX40 agonist ivuxolimab in advanced cancers. Only in-frame clones appear in the TCRdb table, and some are missing; sequencing was by immunoSEQ multiplex PCR. The table shows fewer than 50,000 clones, with approximately 90% occurring only once. The sequences come from CD4+ or CD8+ T cells sorted from blood, collected in a trial of the OX40 agonist ivuxolimab. These receptors all come from an adult with an advanced solid tumor such as melanoma, head and neck, liver or kidney cancer.

This chain joins TRBV27 and TRBJ1-5, with 8 positions matching TRBD1. There are 19 residues in the CDR3. V dropped 5 bases and J dropped 0; count of bases not matched to a gene: 15. CDR1 is MNHEY, CDR2 SMNVEV, per germline (reference sequence). CDR3 sequence (DNA): TGTGCCAGCAGTCCAAACTCCGGGACAGGCTACCTTAGCAATCAGCCCCAGCATTTT. This sequence encodes CASSPNSGTGYLSNQPQHF.

CDR3 sequence reads: CASSYSKGSRAFF. The CDR3, as DNA: TGTGCCAGCAGTTACTCGAAAGGGTCTAGGGCTTTCTTT. The rearrangement joins TRBV6-5 to TRBJ1-1; D remains ambiguous. V was cut by 0 bases and J by 11 bases, with 13 bases left in between. The CDR3 is 13 residues long. From germline, CDR1 is MNHEY and CDR2 SVGAGI.

The chain uses TRBV27 and TRBJ2-2; 9 nucleotides match TRBD1. The CDR3 is made up of 15 amino acids. The V gene end was trimmed by 7 bases and the J gene end by 6 bases; junction bases not matched to a gene: 9. Looked up from germline, CDR1 is MNHEY and CDR2 is SMNVEV (reference sequence). The DNA for the CDR3 is TGTGCCAGCAAAGGGACAGGGTCCATCTCCGGGGAGCTGTTTTTT. Translating gives CASKGTGSISGELFF.

This clone has a single count. V gene TRBV2 combines with J gene TRBJ2-7; maybe TRBD2 (5 bases). Germline CDR1 reads SNHLY; CDR2 reads FYNNEI. The CDR3 consists of 14 residues. V was trimmed by 4 bases and J by 6 bases, leaving 16 bases between them. As DNA, the CDR3 is TGTGCCAGCAGTGCTACCTCCCAAGAGGGCGAGCAGTACGTC. Amino acids: CASSATSQEGEQYV.

The rearrangement links TRBV19 to TRBJ2-2; D uncertain. The V gene lost 1 base and the J gene lost 9 bases, with 9 bases spanning the gap. This CDR3 is 13 amino acids long. Looked up from germline, CDR1 is LNHDA and CDR2 is SQIVND (reference sequence). CDR3 in DNA: TGTGCCAGTAGTATAGGGTTAAGCCGGGAGCTGTTTTTT. It codes for CASSIGLSRELFF.